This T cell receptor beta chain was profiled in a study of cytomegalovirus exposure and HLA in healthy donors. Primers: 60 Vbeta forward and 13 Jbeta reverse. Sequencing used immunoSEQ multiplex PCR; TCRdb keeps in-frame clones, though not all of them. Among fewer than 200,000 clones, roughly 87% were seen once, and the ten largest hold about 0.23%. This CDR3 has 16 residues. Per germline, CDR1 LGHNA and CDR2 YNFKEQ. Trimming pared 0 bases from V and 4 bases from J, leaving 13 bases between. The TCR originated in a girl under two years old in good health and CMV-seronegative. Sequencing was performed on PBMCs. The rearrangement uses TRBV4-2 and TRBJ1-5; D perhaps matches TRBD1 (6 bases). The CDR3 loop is CASSQDFTRGNQPQHF. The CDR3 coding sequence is TGTGCCAGCAGCCAAGATTTTACCAGGGGAAATCAGCCCCAGCATTTT.